These T cell receptor beta chains were read from a single sample in a study of T cell repertoires in cytomegalovirus infection. MiXCR was run by TCRdb on the reads, yielding one entry per CDR3 protein. The sample includes roughly 230,000 distinct CDR3 sequences, approximately 13% of them seen just once. Sample: PBMCs. The receptors shown here come from a human donor in good health (CMV status not recorded). Some clones in this sample may be carry-over from other donors' samples. CDR3s include the opening cysteine and the closing phenylalanine or tryptophan. A D gene is named only where the DNA matches it firmly. Clone size is not always given. Where it is, it says once, few, many or a class for expanded clones.

d_call j_call clone_size v_call cdr3_nt cdr3_aa
- TRBJ2-5 many TRBV7-2 TGTGCCAGCAGCTTGGGGACGGCACAAGAGACCCAGTACTTC CASSLGTAQETQYF
TRBD2 TRBJ2-5 many TRBV7-2 TGTGCCAGCAGCTTAACTAGCGGGCTAGAGACCCAGTACTTC CASSLTSGLETQYF
TRBD1 TRBJ1-1 - TRBV29-1 TGCAGCGTTCAGGCAGGGGGCGGCACTGAAGCTTTCTTT CSVQAGGGTEAFF
- TRBJ2-3 many TRBV4-3 TGCGCCAGCAGCCAAGACGGGACCACAGATACGCAGTATTTT CASSQDGTTDTQYF
- TRBJ2-2 few TRBV19 TGTGCCAGTAAGGTCGGGGCTAGCGACACCGGGGAGCTGTTTTTT CASKVGASDTGELFF
- TRBJ1-3 few TRBV4-1 TGCGCCAGCAGCCAAGATGTGGGGGCGTCGGGAAACACCATATATTTT CASSQDVGASGNTIYF
- TRBJ2-1 many TRBV7-9 TGTGCCAGCAGCCCCTCTCCGAGCTCCTACAATGAGCAGTTCTTC CASSPSPSSYNEQFF
- TRBJ2-1 few TRBV25-1 TGTGCCAGCAGTGTGCAGGGCGGTGGGTACAATGAGCAGTTCTTC CASSVQGGGYNEQFF
- TRBJ2-7 few TRBV28 TGTGCCAGCAGTTCACCCAGCCCCTACGAGCAGTACTTC CASSSPSPYEQYF
TRBD1 TRBJ2-1 many TRBV11-3 TGTGCCAGCAGCCATAAACACAGGGGCAATGAGCAGTTCTTC CASSHKHRGNEQFF
TRBD2 TRBJ2-1 many TRBV7-6 TGTGCCAGCAGCTTAGCAGCCGCGGGAGGGCTCGCTGAGCAGTTCTTC CASSLAAAGGLAEQFF
TRBD2 TRBJ2-4 many TRBV7-2 TGTGCCAGCAGCTTAGCGGGAGGGGTGGACATTCAGTACTTC CASSLAGGVDIQYF
- TRBJ1-2 few TRBV18 TGTGCCAGCTCACCCTCCGGGACTCTCTATGGCTACACCTTC CASSPSGTLYGYTF
TRBD1 TRBJ2-1 many TRBV7-2 TGTGCCAGCAGGTCCCTGCCCGGGACAGGGGGCCTCAATGAGCAGTTCTTC CASRSLPGTGGLNEQFF
TRBD2 TRBJ2-7 many TRBV14 TGTGCCAGCAGCCCTGCGGTAGCGGGAGGGTCCGAGCAGTACTTC CASSPAVAGGSEQYF
- TRBJ2-5 many TRBV12-3/TRBV12-4 TGTGCCAGCTCGGCAGAGGAGACCCAGTACTTC CASSAEETQYF
- TRBJ2-5 many TRBV7-2 TGTGCCAGCAGCCCGACGGGCATCGAGGGGACCCAGTACTTC CASSPTGIEGTQYF
- TRBJ1-1 - TRBV28 TGTGCCAGCAGTTTATCTGACAGACAAGCTTTCTTT CASSLSDRQAFF
- TRBJ1-4 few TRBV5-1 TGCGCCAGCAGCTTGGAAACTAATGAAAAACTGTTTTTT CASSLETNEKLFF
TRBD2 TRBJ2-7 many TRBV7-2 TGTGCCAGCAGCCGCGTGACTAGCGGGCAGGGCGAGCAGTACTTC CASSRVTSGQGEQYF
- TRBJ1-2 - TRBV20-1 TGCAGTGCTGGTGCTAACTATGGCTACACCTTC CSAGANYGYTF
TRBD2 TRBJ2-4 many TRBV7-2 TGTGCCAGCAGCTTAGTTGCAGCGGGGGCGCTAGCCAAAAACATTCAGTACTTC CASSLVAAGALAKNIQYF
- TRBJ2-7 - TRBV7-8 TGTGCCAGCAGCCTCCCGACAGGTCCCTACGAGCAGTACTTC CASSLPTGPYEQYF
- TRBJ2-1 many TRBV7-2 TGTGCCAGCAGCTTAGAGGGGTGGGACAATGAGCAGTTCTTC CASSLEGWDNEQFF
TRBD2 TRBJ2-3 many TRBV12-3/TRBV12-4 TGTGCCAGCACCTCTTGGGGAGGGCCATCAGATACGCAGTATTTT CASTSWGGPSDTQYF
TRBD2 TRBJ2-1 few TRBV2 TGTGCCAGCAGTGAACGATTAGCGGGAGCAAGTGAGCAGTTCTTC CASSERLAGASEQFF
- TRBJ2-1 many TRBV7-2 TGTGCCAGCAGCCCGGGGACTCACTCCTACAATGAGCAGTTCTTC CASSPGTHSYNEQFF
- TRBJ1-2 - TRBV19 TGTGCCACATCCCAGGGGATGGCCTATGGCTACACCTTC CATSQGMAYGYTF
TRBD1 TRBJ1-2 few TRBV28 TGTGCCAGCACCGTTCAGGGACAGAACTATGGCTACACCTTC CASTVQGQNYGYTF
- TRBJ1-1 many TRBV7-2 TGTGCCAGCAGCACCCAGGGAGTGGGGGGGAACACTGAAGCTTTCTTT CASSTQGVGGNTEAFF
- TRBJ2-6 many TRBV6-2/TRBV6-3 TGTGCCAGCAGACGGACGGGAGCTGGGGCCAACGTCCTGACTTTC CASRRTGAGANVLTF
- TRBJ1-2 few TRBV29-1 TGCAGCGTTACCACCCGACCCAGGTCTAACTATGGCTACACCTTC CSVTTRPRSNYGYTF
- TRBJ2-3 many TRBV7-2 TGTGCCAGCAGCGACGGGATCCCTAGCACAGATACGCAGTATTTT CASSDGIPSTDTQYF
TRBD1 TRBJ2-5 many TRBV7-2 TGTGCCAGCGCATGGGGCAGGGGGGAGACCCAGTACTTC CASAWGRGETQYF
- TRBJ2-1 many TRBV11-2 TGTGCCAGCAGCCCGGGAAGAACCTACAATGAGCAGTTCTTC CASSPGRTYNEQFF
TRBD1 TRBJ1-2 many TRBV7-2 TGTGCCAGCAGGCGGGACAGGGTAATAACTAACTATGGCTACACCTTC CASRRDRVITNYGYTF
TRBD1 TRBJ2-1 - TRBV14 TGTGCCAGCAGCGACACGACAGGGTCGGCTAGATGGGGGAAGCAGTTCTTC CASSDTTGSARWGKQFF
- TRBJ2-5 many TRBV7-2 TGTGCCAGCAGCGTTAGCGCGGGGATGGAGACCCAGTACTTC CASSVSAGMETQYF
TRBD1 TRBJ2-3 few TRBV11-2 TGTGCCAGCAGCTACCGGGACAGGGATATAGATACGCAGTATTTT CASSYRDRDIDTQYF
- TRBJ1-1 - TRBV3-1 TGTGCCAGCACCTTTTCACAGGGCTACACTGAAGCTTTCTTT CASTFSQGYTEAFF
- TRBJ1-4 few TRBV20-1 TGCAGTGCTAGTCCGACATCTTTGCCGAATGAAAAACTGTTTTTT CSASPTSLPNEKLFF
- TRBJ2-7 few TRBV19 TGTGCCAGCCGTAACAAAGCAGGATACTCCTACGAGCAGTACTTC CASRNKAGYSYEQYF
TRBD2 TRBJ2-7 many TRBV7-2 TGTGCCAGCAGCTTGTCTCCGGGACTAGCGGGAACCGAGCAGTACTTC CASSLSPGLAGTEQYF
TRBD2 TRBJ2-4 many TRBV19 TGTGCCAGTAGTTTCCCGACTAGCGGAGTAGCCAAAAACATTCAGTACTTC CASSFPTSGVAKNIQYF
TRBD2 TRBJ2-1 many TRBV12-3/TRBV12-4 TGTGCCAGCAGTCCAGGACTAGCGGGTAATGATGAGCAGTTCTTC CASSPGLAGNDEQFF
- TRBJ2-2 many TRBV7-2 TGTGCCAGCAGCTTGTTACAGGTGTCCACCGGGGAGCTGTTTTTT CASSLLQVSTGELFF
- TRBJ1-2 - TRBV4-3 TGCGCCAGCAGCCAAGGGTCGGGCACAGGCTTTGGCTACACCTTC CASSQGSGTGFGYTF
- TRBJ2-2 few TRBV4-2 TGTGCCAGCAGCCAAGATGGCCTCCCTTTGACCGGGGAGCTGTTTTTT CASSQDGLPLTGELFF
- TRBJ2-7 - TRBV5-1 TGCGCCAGCAGCTTGGGGGCTCTCAGCTCCTACGAGCAGTACTTC CASSLGALSSYEQYF